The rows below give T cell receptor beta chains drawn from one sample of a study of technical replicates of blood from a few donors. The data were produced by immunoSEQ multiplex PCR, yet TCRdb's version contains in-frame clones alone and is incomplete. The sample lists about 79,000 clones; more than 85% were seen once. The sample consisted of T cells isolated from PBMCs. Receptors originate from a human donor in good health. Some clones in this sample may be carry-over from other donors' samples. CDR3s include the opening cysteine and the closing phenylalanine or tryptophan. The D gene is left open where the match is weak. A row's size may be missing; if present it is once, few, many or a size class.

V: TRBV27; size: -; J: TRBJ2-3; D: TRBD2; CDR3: CASSLTLAGGPDTQYF; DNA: TGTGCCAGCAGTTTAACACTAGCGGGAGGACCAGATACGCAGTATTTT
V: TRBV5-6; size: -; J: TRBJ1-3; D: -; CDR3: CASRTGQLSGNTIYF; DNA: TGTGCCAGCAGAACAGGACAACTCTCTGGAAACACCATATATTTT
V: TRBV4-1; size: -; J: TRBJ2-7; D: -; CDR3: CASSHAGQRAHEQYF; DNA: TGCGCCAGCAGCCATGCGGGACAGAGGGCGCATGAGCAGTACTTC
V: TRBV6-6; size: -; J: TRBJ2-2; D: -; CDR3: CASSYSSAGPTGELFF; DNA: TGTGCCAGCAGTTACTCAAGTGCGGGGCCCACCGGGGAGCTGTTTTTT
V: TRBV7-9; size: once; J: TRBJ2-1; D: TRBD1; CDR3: CASSPTGTDSYNEQFF; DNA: TGTGCCAGCAGCCCTACCGGGACAGACTCCTACAATGAGCAGTTCTTC
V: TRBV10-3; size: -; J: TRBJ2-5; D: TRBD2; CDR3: CAISVAGEEETQYF; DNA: TGTGCCATCAGTGTAGCGGGAGAAGAGGAGACCCAGTACTTC
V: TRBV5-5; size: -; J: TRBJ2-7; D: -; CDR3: CASSLQGSSSYEQYF; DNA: TGTGCCAGCAGTCTACAGGGCTCTAGCTCCTACGAGCAGTACTTC
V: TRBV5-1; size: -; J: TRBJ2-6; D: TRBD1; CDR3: CASSLGTGASGANVLTF; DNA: TGCGCCAGCAGCTTGGGGACAGGAGCCTCTGGGGCCAACGTCCTGACTTTC
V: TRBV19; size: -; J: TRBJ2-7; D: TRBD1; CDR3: CASTNDRVDEQYF; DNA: TGTGCCAGTACAAATGACAGGGTAGACGAGCAGTACTTC
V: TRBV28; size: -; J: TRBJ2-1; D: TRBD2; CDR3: CASSKIAGGRNEQFF; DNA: TGTGCCAGCAGTAAGATAGCGGGAGGTCGGAATGAGCAGTTCTTC
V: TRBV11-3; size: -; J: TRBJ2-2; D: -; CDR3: CASSLQGTGELFF; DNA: TGTGCCAGCAGCTTACAGGGCACCGGGGAGCTGTTTTTT
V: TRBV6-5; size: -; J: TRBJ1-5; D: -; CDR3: CASSYGLSNQPQHF; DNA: TGTGCCAGCAGTTACGGACTAAGCAATCAGCCCCAGCATTTT
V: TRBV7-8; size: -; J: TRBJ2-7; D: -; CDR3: CASSLGGLGDEQYF; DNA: TGTGCCAGCAGCTTAGGGGGGCTCGGGGACGAGCAGTACTTC